Presented here are 5 T cell receptor beta chains from one specimen sequenced in a study of T cells in Graves' hyperthyroidism and ophthalmopathy. The investigators amplified TCR beta CDR3 regions from RNA transcripts. First-round RT-PCR targeting the TCR CDR3 was performed with the HTBI primer set. TCRdb ran MiXCR on the multiplex PCR reads and lists one entry per CDR3 protein. The profile covers 30,000 to 35,000 distinct CDR3 sequences, with 40% to 65% appearing a single time and roughly 25% taken by the ten largest. Sequences were obtained from blood. The receptors derive from a middle-aged woman with Graves' ophthalmopathy.

Points on this clonotype: A junction end diverges from the germline sequence, so it may reflect a read error. This chain connects TRBV2 to TRBJ2-7, with D possibly matching TRBD1 (6 bases). The germline V gene has CDR1 SNHLY and CDR2 FYNNEI. The CDR3 is 14 residues long. The CDR3 here is CVSSKSGVSYEQYF. The CDR3 DNA follows: TGTGTCAGCAGTAAGTCAGGGGTATCCTATGAGCAGTACTTC.

The sample holds many counts of this clonotype. The chain recombines TRBV7-6 with TRBJ1-3; possibly TRBD1 for D (6 bases). V lost 3 bases, J lost 4 bases, and 13 bases lay in between. The CDR3 length is 15 residues. The germline CDR1 and CDR2 sequences are SGHVS and FNYEAQ. The CDR3 coding sequence is TGTGCCAGCAGCTTCGACAGGCCTACAGGAAACACCATATATTTT. It codes for CASSFDRPTGNTIYF. Looking up the rest from reference TRBV7-6 and TRBJ1-3 gives the full variable domain: GAGVSQSPRYKVTKRGQDVALRCDPISGHVSLYWYRQALGQGPEFLTYFNYEAQQDKSGLPNDRFSAERPEGSISTLTIQRTEQRDSAMYRCASSFDRPTGNTIYFGEGSWLTVV.

This clonotype was counted many times. This rearrangement joins TRBV19 to TRBJ1-1; no firm D call. V lost 5 bases and J lost 3, with 13 bases in between. The CDR3 is 14 amino acids. In germline, CDR1 is LNHDA, CDR2 SQIVND (reference sequence). CDR3 bases: TGTGCCAGTAGTGTGAGGGTCTGGGACACTGAAGCTTTCTTT. This sequence encodes CASSVRVWDTEAFF.

This clonotype was seen ten or more times. The V gene is TRBV4-1, the J gene TRBJ2-1, with 10 bases lining up with TRBD2. CDR1 and CDR2 from the germline V gene are MGHRA and YSYEKL. V shed 4 bases and J 7 bases; nucleotides not matched to a gene: 7. CDR3 length equals 15 residues. The CDR3 loop reads CASSPGLAFKNEQFF. The CDR3 nucleotides read TGCGCCAGCAGCCCGGGACTAGCGTTTAAAAATGAGCAGTTCTTC.

The V gene is TRBV27, the J gene TRBJ2-3, with unresolved D. The germline V gene encodes CDR1 MNHEY and CDR2 SMNVEV (reference sequence). CDR3 length: 14 amino acids. V was clipped by 3 bases and J by 1 base, with 8 bases between them. This CDR3 reads CASSFIRGTDTQYF. CDR3 nucleotide sequence: TGTGCCAGCAGTTTTATTCGAGGCACAGATACGCAGTATTTT.